This T cell receptor beta chain was recovered during a study of blood T cell repertoires in COVID-19. Original handling: Estimated nucleated cell counts came from reference gene primer amplification. Sequencing used immunoSEQ multiplex PCR; TCRdb keeps in-frame clones, though not all of them. That table furnishes V, J and clone size, whereas the DNA furnished D and trimming. In the table there are about 54,000 clones, over 65% of which are singletons. With 2 bases clipped from V and 7 bases from J, the junction kept 9 bases outside the gene matches. CDR3 size: 15 residues. Germline-derived CDR1 and CDR2 are MNHEY and SVGAGI.

The receptor was isolated from a man aged 40-49 years with active COVID-19. V usage is TRBV6-5 and J usage is TRBJ2-7, with TRBD2 identical over 9 bases. The specimen was peripheral blood. The CDR3 here is CASSYGGTSFWEQYF. CDR3 nucleotide sequence: TGTGCCAGCAGTTACGGGGGGACTAGCTTCTGGGAGCAGTACTTC.